This T cell receptor beta chain was sequenced for a study of T cell responses to AZD1222 COVID-19 vaccine. Study-level results: Without day 14 samples, only post-peak T cell repertoires were studied.

V was clipped by 4 bases and J by 1 base, with 7 bases between them. The CDR3 has 13 amino acids. Germline CDR1 is LGHDT and CDR2 is YNNKEL (reference sequence). The repertoire was sequenced with immunoSEQ multiplex PCR; TCRdb's copy has only in-frame clones and lacks some. The sample shows some 150,000 clones, 85% to 95% of them seen only once. Worth noting for this clone: Its antigen is unidentified.

The sequencing used peripheral blood, collected on day 0 of AZD1222 vaccination. The V call is TRBV3-1 (or the pseudogene TRBV3-2), the J call TRBJ1-1, with D possibly matching TRBD1 (5 bases). The TCR sequence derives from an adult in good health. This CDR3 is CASSPTGNTEAFF. Written as DNA, the CDR3 is TGTGCCAGCAGCCCTACAGGGAACACTGAAGCTTTCTTT.